This T cell receptor (beta chain) was observed in a study of vaccination effects on CD4 cells after COVID-19. Across the whole study: Two-dose vaccination with either BNT162b2 or mRNA-1273 was given to the participants.

TCRdb's table, derived via immunoSEQ multiplex PCR, lists solely in-frame clones and lacks some. The table has tens of thousands of clones, around 68% seen once; the top ten hold about 25%. Within the ViraFEST assay, antigen-specific CD4+ T cells underwent expansion with viral peptide pools prior to sequencing. Having been cultured for roughly 10 days, the cells underwent CD4+ T cell isolation. Testing of the vaccine recipients showed negative nucleocapsid antibodies and no prior SARS-CoV-2 infection. About 1.8 million PBMC were seeded per well and grown in the presence of 10 IU/ml IL-2 and 10 ug/ml peptides. Concerning this clone itself: Antigen: not known.

The CDR3 has 15 amino acids. The V gene end was trimmed by 3 bases and the J gene end by 8 bases; junction bases not matched to a gene: 8. CDR1 and CDR2 from the germline V gene are MGHRA and YSYEKL. Study results and limitations: Clones from infection and from vaccination both contracted markedly late after vaccination.

The receptor was derived from a human donor who received a COVID-19 vaccine. The rearrangement joins TRBV4-1 to TRBJ1-4; 8 bases map to TRBD1. Specimen: CD4+ T cells from PBMCs cultured with HCoV-OC43 spike peptides, collected before COVID-19 vaccination. Subset: HCoV-OC43 spike overlapping peptide pool stimulation. In DNA, the CDR3 is TGCGCCAGCAGCCACGCGGACAGGGATGCGGAAAAACTGTTTTTT. Translation gives CASSHADRDAEKLFF.